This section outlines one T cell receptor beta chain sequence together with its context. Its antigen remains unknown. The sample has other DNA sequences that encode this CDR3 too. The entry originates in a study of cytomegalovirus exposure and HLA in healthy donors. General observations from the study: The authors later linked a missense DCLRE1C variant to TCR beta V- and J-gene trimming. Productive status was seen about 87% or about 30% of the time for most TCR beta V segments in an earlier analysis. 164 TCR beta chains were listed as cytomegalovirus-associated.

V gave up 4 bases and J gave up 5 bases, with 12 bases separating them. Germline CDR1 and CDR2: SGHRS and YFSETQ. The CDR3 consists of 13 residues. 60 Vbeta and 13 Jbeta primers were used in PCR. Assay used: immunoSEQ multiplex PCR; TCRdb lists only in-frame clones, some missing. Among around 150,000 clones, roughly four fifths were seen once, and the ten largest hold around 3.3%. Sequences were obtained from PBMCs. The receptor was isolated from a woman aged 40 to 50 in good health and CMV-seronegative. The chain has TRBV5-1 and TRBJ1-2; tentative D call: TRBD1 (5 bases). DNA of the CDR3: TGCGCCAGCAGCCCCCGACAGCAGTATGGCTACACCTTC. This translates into CASSPRQQYGYTF.